This T cell receptor beta chain came from a study of T cell responses to AZD1222 COVID-19 vaccine. The study, taken as a whole, reports: The donor group comprised mostly white British people and more females; the analysis possibly underestimated clonal diversity. Targeting of unmutated variant regions was reportedly seen in nearly half of spike-specific TCRs.

Using immunoSEQ multiplex PCR, the repertoire was profiled, and TCRdb retains in-frame clones only, with some absent. The data contain 67,000 or so clones, roughly 84% of them singletons. In germline, CDR1 is SEHNR, CDR2 FQNEAQ (reference sequence). This CDR3 has 13 residues. V shed 6 bases and J shed 4 bases, with 12 bases lying between them. Details on this clone: Its antigen remains unknown.

This TCR came from an adult in good health. V gene TRBV7-9 combines with J gene TRBJ1-1, with D maybe TRBD1 (5 bases). This material consisted of peripheral blood, taken on day 0 of AZD1222 vaccination. The CDR3 here is CASSLTGTTEAFF. CDR3 in DNA: TGTGCCAGCAGTCTGACTGGGACCACTGAAGCTTTCTTT.